This T cell receptor beta chain was recovered during a study of cytomegalovirus exposure and HLA in healthy donors. The wider study: The early release's HLA-typed donors yielded about 85 million unique TCRs.

For this clone: One junction end disagrees with the germline gene, perhaps due to a read error.

From germline, CDR1 is KGHSH and CDR2 LQKENI. This CDR3 region has 14 residues. PCR involved 60 Vbeta and 13 Jbeta primers. The table came from immunoSEQ multiplex PCR; TCRdb's copy has only in-frame clones and leaves some out. The sample has about 150,000 clones. The rearrangement links TRBV18 to TRBJ1-1; 8 nucleotides align to TRBD1. This TCR came from a woman in her forties or fifties in good health and CMV-seronegative. Input material: PBMCs. The CDR3 DNA sequence: TGTGCCAACTCACCACGACAGGGGATCGCTGAAGCTTTCTTT. Translating it yields CANSPRQGIAEAFF.